These 27 T cell receptor beta chains came from one sample sequenced in a study of cytomegalovirus exposure and HLA in healthy donors (TCRdb year 2017). Libraries were built with the immunoSEQ multiplex PCR assay. The multiplex PCR relied on a mix of 60 forward primers for TCR Vbeta segments and 13 reverse primers for TCR Jbeta segments. This is the immuneACCESS table as TCRdb keeps it, with only in-frame sequences that have V and J called. A part of the clones is gone; compared with another copy, unresolved V genes explain less than half, and the rest is unexplained. The sample contains 120,000 or so clones, 70% to 85% of them found a single time. The ten biggest clones cover around 3% of the sample. What was sequenced was PBMCs. The receptors were gathered from a woman in her forties or fifties in good health and CMV-seronegative.

The CDR3 nucleotides are TGTGCCAGCAGATACTCCGACAGGGTGAACACTGAAGCTTTCTTT. This gives the protein CASRYSDRVNTEAFF. The chain links TRBV28 to TRBJ1-1, with 7 bases that match TRBD1. V gave up 6 bases and J gave up 0 bases; unmatched junction bases: 7. The germline gives CDR1 MDHEN, CDR2 SYDVKM. CDR3 length: 15 residues.

J is TRBJ1-4 and V is TRBV5-4, with D possibly matching TRBD1 (5 bases). V shed 0 bases and J shed 5 bases, with 5 bases lying between them. Per germline, CDR1 SGHNT and CDR2 YYREEE (reference sequence). The CDR3 length is 13 residues. CDR3 protein: CASSLEGNEKLFF. CDR3 bases: TGTGCCAGCAGCTTGGAGGGGAATGAAAAACTGTTTTTT.

This clone was seen a handful of times. V is TRBV5-6 and J is TRBJ2-7, with D possibly TRBD2 on 5 matching bases. The germline V gene has CDR1 SGHDT and CDR2 YYEEEE. Trimming removed 0 bases from V and 3 bases from J, with 13 bases in between. The CDR3 sequence is 15 residues long. The DNA for the CDR3 is TGTGCCAGCAGCTTGGCCGCTGACGGAGGCTACGAGCAGTACTTC. Its protein is CASSLAADGGYEQYF.

The chain recombines TRBV7-3 with TRBJ2-5, with D possibly being TRBD2 (5 bases). V was trimmed by 2 bases and J by 4 bases, leaving 20 bases between them. Germline V gene sequence: CDR1 SGHTA, CDR2 FQGTGA. The length of the CDR3 is 17 residues. In DNA, the CDR3 is TGTGCCAGCAGCTTAGGTATCCAAGCGGATATTGTAGAGACCCAGTACTTC. Translating gives CASSLGIQADIVETQYF.

The V gene is TRBV29-1, the J gene TRBJ2-3; 8 bases are shared with TRBD2. Germline V gene data show CDR1 as SQVTM and CDR2 as ANQGSEA. The J segment lost 3 bases and the V segment lost 5 bases, leaving 7 bases of the junction unmatched. This CDR3 comprises 14 residues. The CDR3 bases are TGCAGCGTTCGGGGGGGGTTTACAACAGATACGCAGTATTTT. Residues: CSVRGGFTTDTQYF.

This clone was counted once. The chain has TRBV27 and TRBJ2-1, with 10 bases fitting TRBD2. Per the germline V gene, CDR1 is MNHEY and CDR2 is SMNVEV (reference sequence). J was trimmed by 1 base and V by 5 bases; bases with no gene match: 8. This CDR3 has 17 amino acids. DNA of the CDR3: TGTGCCAGCAGTCGCCGACTAGCGGGCTTATCCTACAATGAGCAGTTCTTC. It is translated as CASSRRLAGLSYNEQFF.

The chain couples TRBV19 to TRBJ2-1, with D maybe TRBD2 (7 bases). CDR3 length: 15 amino acids. CDR1 and CDR2 (germline): LNHDA, SQIVND (reference sequence). V lost 6 bases, J lost 3 bases, and 15 bases lay in between. The CDR3 reads CASSNRGDYYNEQFF. The CDR3 DNA reads as TGTGCCAGTAGCAATAGGGGGGACTACTACAATGAGCAGTTCTTC.

This clone occurred a few times. Within the sample, other DNA sequences also encode this same CDR3. The CDR3 spells CASSISGSSYEQYF. CDR3 nucleotides: TGTGCCAGTAGTATCAGCGGGAGCTCCTACGAGCAGTACTTC. The chain employs TRBV19 and TRBJ2-7; TRBD2 matches at 8 bases. The CDR3 consists of 14 residues. In germline, CDR1 is LNHDA, CDR2 SQIVND (reference sequence). Unmatched junction bases numbered 1, after V lost 3 bases and J lost 0 bases.

Note on this clone: One end of the junction does not line up with germline, which may come from a read error. This chain uses TRBV28 with TRBJ2-5; perhaps TRBD2 as D (6 bases). The last part of the DNA fits TRBJ2-7 better; the J call may be wrong. The germline gives CDR1 MDHEN, CDR2 SYDVKM. The CDR3 covers 12 residues. CDR3 in DNA: TGCATGACCGGGAGTCTCAACTACGAGCAGTACTTC. Translated: CMTGSLNYEQYF.

The gene calls are TRBV25-1 and TRBJ2-5; 10 nucleotides line up with TRBD1. Germline assignment: CDR1 MGHDK and CDR2 SYGVNS. The junction had 11 bases not matched to a gene; V was cut back by 8 bases and J by 5 bases. There are 15 residues in the CDR3. CDR3: CASGPPQDRGETQYF. The CDR3 DNA sequence: TGTGCCAGCGGGCCTCCACAGGACAGGGGGGAGACCCAGTACTTC.

This chain links TRBV2 with TRBJ2-3; D perhaps matches TRBD2 (5 bases). Germline V CDR1 and CDR2: SNHLY, FYNNEI. The CDR3 runs 16 residues. The ends were cut back, 4 bases at V and 2 bases at J, with 16 bases in the middle. The CDR3 reads CASSVTLASSTDTQYF. The CDR3 DNA is TGTGCCAGCAGTGTAACTCTAGCCTCCTCCACAGATACGCAGTATTTT. The full variable domain, in which reference TRBV2 and TRBJ2-3 provide the parts outside the CDR3, is EPEVTQTPSHQVTQMGQEVILRCVPISNHLYFYWYRQILGQKVEFLVSFYNNEISEKSEIFDDQFSVERPDGSNFTLKIRSTKLEDSAMYFCASSVTLASSTDTQYFGPGTRLTVL.

CDR3 nucleotide sequence: TGTGCCAGCAGTTTTGACTACTCGACGGGCGAGCAGTACTTC. This codes for CASSFDYSTGEQYF. V usage is TRBV28 and J usage is TRBJ2-5, with D maybe TRBD2 (5 bases). The DNA end lines up better with TRBJ2-7; the J call may be wrong. This CDR3 has 14 residues. Per the germline V gene, CDR1 is MDHEN and CDR2 is SYDVKM.

The CDR3 is CASSFGLAGMVDTQYF. As DNA, the CDR3 is TGTGCCAGCAGTTTTGGGCTAGCGGGAATGGTAGATACGCAGTATTTT. The chain has TRBV28 and TRBJ2-3; 9 bases fit TRBD2. The CDR3 covers 16 residues. J was trimmed by 5 bases and V by 3 bases; bases with no gene match: 9. CDR1 is MDHEN and CDR2 is SYDVKM in the germline V gene.

The rearrangement joins TRBV28 to TRBJ2-3; 9 bases align to TRBD2. The CDR3 consists of 15 residues. From germline, CDR1 is MDHEN and CDR2 SYDVKM. Germline trimming cut 3 bases from V and 3 bases from J; bases unmatched to any gene: 4. CDR3 bases: TGTGCCAGCAGTTTCCTAGCGGGAAAGACAGATACGCAGTATTTT. Its translation: CASSFLAGKTDTQYF.

This chain joins TRBV20-1 and TRBJ2-7; D is unclear. Germline CDR1 is DFQATT and CDR2 is SNEGSKA (reference sequence). This CDR3 is built from 11 residues. Deletions cut 5 bases from V and 0 bases from J, with 5 bases between. CDR3 in amino acids: CSALPSYEQYF. DNA for the CDR3: TGCAGTGCTCTACCCTCCTACGAGCAGTACTTC.

The chain uses TRBV7-2 and TRBJ1-2; D unclear. The germline V gene has CDR1 SGHTA and CDR2 FQGNSA. The CDR3 runs to 15 residues. Trimming took off 5 bases at V and 3 bases at J, with 16 bases between the two ends. The CDR3, as DNA: TGTGCCAGCAGCCCCTACCGCGGGGTCGACTATGGCTACACCTTC. Residues: CASSPYRGVDYGYTF.

The genes are TRBV2 and TRBJ2-3, with D tentatively TRBD2 (6 bases). In germline, CDR1 is SNHLY, CDR2 FYNNEI. V lost 2 bases to trimming and J lost 3 bases, with 12 bases between them. This CDR3 has 15 amino acids. The chain's CDR3 is CASSEPGGKTDTQYF. CDR3 DNA sequence: TGTGCCAGCAGTGAACCTGGCGGGAAAACAGATACGCAGTATTTT.

This clone was counted between two and nine times. The chain links TRBV7-9 to TRBJ2-7; TRBD2 is a possible D gene (6 bases). The CDR3 has 15 amino acids. Germline V lookup: CDR1 SEHNR, CDR2 FQNEAQ (reference sequence). Trimming removed 5 bases from V and 0 bases from J, with 14 bases in between. The CDR3 DNA follows: TGTGCCAGCAGCCCGGGGACTCTCAGCTCCTACGAGCAGTACTTC. Translation gives CASSPGTLSSYEQYF.

Points on this clone: One junction end does not reproduce the germline sequence, and a read error may be involved. J is TRBJ2-1 and V is TRBV28, with TRBD2 matching 10 bases. CDR1 MDHEN and CDR2 SYDVKM come from the germline V gene. The CDR3 runs to 16 residues. Here the CDR3 reads CASSWPLAGGINEQLF. In nucleotides, the CDR3 is TGTGCCAGCAGTTGGCCGTTAGCGGGAGGCATCAATGAGCAGCTCTTC.

The CDR3 region is CATSNREVPYEQYF. The CDR3 region has the DNA TGTGCCACCAGCAACCGGGAGGTCCCCTACGAGCAGTACTTC. This chain uses TRBV15 with TRBJ2-7; 7 nucleotides align to TRBD2. Germline-derived CDR1 and CDR2 are LNHNV and YYDKDF (reference sequence). This CDR3 has 14 residues. V shed 4 bases and J 2 bases; nucleotides not matched to a gene: 5.

This rearrangement joins TRBV10-3 to TRBJ2-5; TRBD1 might be the D (6 bases). V lost 6 bases and J 2 bases, leaving 10 bases between the germline ends. Germline V CDR1 and CDR2: ENHRY, SYGVKD. The CDR3 runs to 13 residues. In nucleotides, the CDR3 is TGTGCCATCAGAGCAGGGGCGCAAGAGACCCAGTACTTC. This sequence encodes CAIRAGAQETQYF.

This chain links TRBV9 with TRBJ2-3, with 7 nucleotides matching TRBD1. Germline assignment: CDR1 SGDLS and CDR2 YYNGEE. The junction had 14 bases not matched to a gene; V was cut back by 4 bases and J by 6 bases. The CDR3 is 16 amino acids. CDR3 residues: CASSSWDSPAGDTQYF. The CDR3 DNA reads TGTGCCAGCAGCTCCTGGGACAGCCCCGCAGGGGATACGCAGTATTTT.

This clone was seen a handful of times. The J gene is TRBJ1-3, the V gene TRBV18; D may be TRBD1 (5 bases). CDR1 and CDR2 from the germline V gene are KGHSH and LQKENI. Between the trimmed V and J ends, which lost 4 bases and 0 bases, there was a span of 7 bases. This CDR3 has 14 amino acids. CDR3 bases: TGTGCCAGCTCACAGGGGCCCTCTGGAAACACCATATATTTT. Encoded protein: CASSQGPSGNTIYF.

The CDR3 is CASSAVGTSNQPQHF. The CDR3 DNA is TGTGCCAGCAGTGCTGTTGGGACTTCCAATCAGCCCCAGCATTTT. The chain couples TRBV28 to TRBJ1-5, with a weak D call TRBD1 (5 bases). CDR1 and CDR2 (germline): MDHEN, SYDVKM. The CDR3 runs 15 residues. Trimming pared 5 bases from V and 3 bases from J, leaving 14 bases between.

CDR3 region: CASSQDLSSYNEQFF. The DNA for the CDR3 is TGCGCCAGCAGCCAAGATCTCTCCTCCTACAATGAGCAGTTCTTC. The V call is TRBV4-1, the J call TRBJ2-1, with D unresolved. The CDR3 runs to 15 residues. The V end was cut by 0 bases, the J end by 0 bases, with 6 bases between. Germline lookup yields CDR1 MGHRA and CDR2 YSYEKL.

V and J are TRBV28 and TRBJ2-5, with TRBD1 matching over 7 bases. CDR3 length: 14 amino acids. V lost 5 bases, J lost 5 bases, and 8 bases stayed unmatched. From germline, CDR1 is MDHEN and CDR2 SYDVKM. This chain's CDR3 is CASSPTGIWETQYF. CDR3 DNA: TGTGCCAGCAGTCCGACAGGGATTTGGGAGACCCAGTACTTC.

The chain employs TRBV27 and TRBJ2-5; 9 bases agree with TRBD2. Germline lookup yields CDR1 MNHEY and CDR2 SMNVEV (reference sequence). The CDR3 has 13 amino acids. V shed 2 bases and J 7 bases; nucleotides not matched to a gene: 2. CDR3 amino acids: CASSLAGGRTQYF. DNA of the CDR3: TGTGCCAGCAGTTTAGCGGGGGGGCGGACCCAGTACTTC.